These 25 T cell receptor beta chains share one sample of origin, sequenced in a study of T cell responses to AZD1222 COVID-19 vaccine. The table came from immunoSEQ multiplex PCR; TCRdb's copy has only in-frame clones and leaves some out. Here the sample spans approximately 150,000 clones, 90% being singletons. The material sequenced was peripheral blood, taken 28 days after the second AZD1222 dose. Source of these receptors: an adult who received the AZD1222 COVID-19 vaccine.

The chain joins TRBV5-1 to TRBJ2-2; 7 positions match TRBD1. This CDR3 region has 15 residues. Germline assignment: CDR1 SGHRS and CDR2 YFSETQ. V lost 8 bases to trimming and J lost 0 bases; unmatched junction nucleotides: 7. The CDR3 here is CASRQGLTNTGELFF. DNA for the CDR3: TGCGCCAGTCGACAGGGCCTGACGAACACCGGGGAGCTGTTTTTT.

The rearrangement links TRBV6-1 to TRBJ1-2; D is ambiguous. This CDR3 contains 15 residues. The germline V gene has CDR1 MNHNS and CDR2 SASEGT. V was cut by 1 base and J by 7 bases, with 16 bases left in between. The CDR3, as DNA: TGTGCCAGCAGTGAAGGCCCCGGGAAACTCAGTGGCTACACCTTC. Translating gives CASSEGPGKLSGYTF.

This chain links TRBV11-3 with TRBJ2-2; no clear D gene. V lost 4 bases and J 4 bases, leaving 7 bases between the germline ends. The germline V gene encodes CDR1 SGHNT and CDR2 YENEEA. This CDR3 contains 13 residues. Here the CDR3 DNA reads TGTGCCAGCAGCTCCGACTTCACCGGGGAGCTGTTTTTT. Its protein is CASSSDFTGELFF.

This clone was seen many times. The CDR3 loop reads CASSLSGEQYF. The CDR3 DNA is TGTGCCAGCAGTTTATCTGGGGAGCAGTACTTC. The V call is TRBV28, the J call TRBJ2-7; D gene uncertain. Per germline, CDR1 MDHEN and CDR2 SYDVKM. CDR3 length: 11 amino acids. V lost 1 base, J lost 7 bases, and 5 bases lay in between.

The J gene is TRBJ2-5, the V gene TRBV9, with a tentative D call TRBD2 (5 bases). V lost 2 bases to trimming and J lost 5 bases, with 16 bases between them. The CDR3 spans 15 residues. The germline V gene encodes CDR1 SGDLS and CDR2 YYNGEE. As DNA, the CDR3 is TGTGCCAGCAGCGTGGGCAGCGTGTCGGGGGAGACCCAGTACTTC. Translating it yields CASSVGSVSGETQYF.

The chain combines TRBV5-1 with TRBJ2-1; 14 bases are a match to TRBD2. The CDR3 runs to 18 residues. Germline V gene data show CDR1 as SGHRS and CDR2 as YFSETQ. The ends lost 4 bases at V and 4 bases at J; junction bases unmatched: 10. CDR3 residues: CASSPPGLAGAGYNEQFF. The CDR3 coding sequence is TGCGCCAGCAGCCCTCCGGGACTAGCGGGAGCGGGTTACAATGAGCAGTTCTTC.

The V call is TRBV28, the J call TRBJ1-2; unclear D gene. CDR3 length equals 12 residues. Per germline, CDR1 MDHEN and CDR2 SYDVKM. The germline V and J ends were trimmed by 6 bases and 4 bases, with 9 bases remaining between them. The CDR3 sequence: CASRRSSYGYTF. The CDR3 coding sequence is TGTGCCAGCAGGCGGAGCTCCTATGGCTACACCTTC.

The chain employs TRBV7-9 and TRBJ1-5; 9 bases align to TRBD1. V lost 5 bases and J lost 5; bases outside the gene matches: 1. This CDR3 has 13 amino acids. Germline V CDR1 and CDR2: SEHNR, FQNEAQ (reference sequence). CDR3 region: CASSDRGDQPQHF. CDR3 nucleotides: TGTGCCAGCAGCGACAGGGGGGATCAGCCCCAGCATTTT.

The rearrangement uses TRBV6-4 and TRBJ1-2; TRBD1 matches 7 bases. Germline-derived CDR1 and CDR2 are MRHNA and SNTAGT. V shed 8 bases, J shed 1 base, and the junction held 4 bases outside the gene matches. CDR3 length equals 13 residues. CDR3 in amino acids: CASRQGYNYGYTF. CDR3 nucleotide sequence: TGTGCCAGCCGACAGGGATATAACTATGGCTACACCTTC.

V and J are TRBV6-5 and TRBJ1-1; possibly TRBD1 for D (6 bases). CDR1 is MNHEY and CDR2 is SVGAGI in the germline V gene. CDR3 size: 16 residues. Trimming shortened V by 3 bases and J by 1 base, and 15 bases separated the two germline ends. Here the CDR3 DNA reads TGTGCCAGCAGTTATCTGGCAGGGGCCCGGAACACTGAAGCTTTCTTT. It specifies CASSYLAGARNTEAFF.

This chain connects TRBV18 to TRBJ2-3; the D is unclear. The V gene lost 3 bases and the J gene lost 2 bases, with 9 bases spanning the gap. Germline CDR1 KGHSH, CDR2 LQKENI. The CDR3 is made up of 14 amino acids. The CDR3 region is CASSPLFVTDTQYF. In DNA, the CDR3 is TGTGCCAGCTCACCTCTCTTTGTCACAGATACGCAGTATTTT.

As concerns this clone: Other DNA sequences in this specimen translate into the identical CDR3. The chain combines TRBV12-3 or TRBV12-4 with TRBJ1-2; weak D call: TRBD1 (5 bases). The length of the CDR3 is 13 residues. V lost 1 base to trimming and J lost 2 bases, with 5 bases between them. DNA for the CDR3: TGTGCCAGCAGTTTAGGACAGAACTATGGCTACACCTTC. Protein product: CASSLGQNYGYTF.

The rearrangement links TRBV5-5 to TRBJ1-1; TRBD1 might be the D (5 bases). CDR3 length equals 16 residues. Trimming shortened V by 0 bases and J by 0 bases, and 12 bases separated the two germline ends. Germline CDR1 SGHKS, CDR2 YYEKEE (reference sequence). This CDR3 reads CASSLGGPGLNTEAFF. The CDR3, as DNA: TGTGCCAGCAGCTTGGGGGGACCGGGTCTGAACACTGAAGCTTTCTTT.

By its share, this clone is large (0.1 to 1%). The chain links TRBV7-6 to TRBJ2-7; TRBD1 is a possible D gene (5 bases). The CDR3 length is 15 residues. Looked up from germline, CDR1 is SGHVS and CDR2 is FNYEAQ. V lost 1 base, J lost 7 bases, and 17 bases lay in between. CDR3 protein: CASSLEGAPGREQYF. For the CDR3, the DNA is TGTGCCAGCAGCTTAGAAGGTGCGCCAGGGCGGGAGCAGTACTTC. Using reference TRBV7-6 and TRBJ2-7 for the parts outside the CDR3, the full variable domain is GAGVSQSPRYKVTKRGQDVALRCDPISGHVSLYWYRQALGQGPEFLTYFNYEAQQDKSGLPNDRFSAERPEGSISTLTIQRTEQRDSAMYRCASSLEGAPGREQYFGPGTRLTVT.

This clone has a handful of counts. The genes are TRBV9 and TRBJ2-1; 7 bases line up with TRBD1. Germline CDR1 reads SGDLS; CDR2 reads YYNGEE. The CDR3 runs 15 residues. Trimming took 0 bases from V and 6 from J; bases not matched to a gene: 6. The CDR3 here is CASSVEGAGFNEQFF. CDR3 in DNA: TGTGCCAGCAGCGTAGAGGGGGCAGGCTTCAATGAGCAGTTCTTC.

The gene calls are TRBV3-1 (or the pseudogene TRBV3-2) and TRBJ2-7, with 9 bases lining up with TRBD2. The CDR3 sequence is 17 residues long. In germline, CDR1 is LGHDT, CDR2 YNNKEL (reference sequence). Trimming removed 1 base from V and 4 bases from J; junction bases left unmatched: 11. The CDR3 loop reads CASSQAGLAGRSYEQYF. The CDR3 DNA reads TGTGCCAGCAGCCAAGCCGGTCTAGCGGGAAGAAGTTACGAGCAGTACTTC.

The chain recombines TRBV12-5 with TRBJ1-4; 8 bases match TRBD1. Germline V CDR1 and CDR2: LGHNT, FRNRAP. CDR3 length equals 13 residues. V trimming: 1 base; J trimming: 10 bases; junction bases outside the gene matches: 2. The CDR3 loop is CASGLADRGKLFF. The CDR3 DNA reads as TGTGCTAGTGGTTTGGCAGACAGGGGAAAACTGTTTTTT.

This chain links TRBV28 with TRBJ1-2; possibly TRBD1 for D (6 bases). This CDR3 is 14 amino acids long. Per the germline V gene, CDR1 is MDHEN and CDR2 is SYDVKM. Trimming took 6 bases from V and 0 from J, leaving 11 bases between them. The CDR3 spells CASRPQGSNYGYTF. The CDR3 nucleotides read TGTGCCAGCAGACCTCAGGGGTCTAACTATGGCTACACCTTC.

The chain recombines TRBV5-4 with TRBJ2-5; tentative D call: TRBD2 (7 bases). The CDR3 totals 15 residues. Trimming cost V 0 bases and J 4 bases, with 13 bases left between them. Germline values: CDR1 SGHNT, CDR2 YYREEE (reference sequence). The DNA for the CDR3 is TGTGCCAGCAGCTTGGACGTTAGGGGGGGAGAGACCCAGTACTTC. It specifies CASSLDVRGGETQYF.

The CDR3 spells CASTRTGGYGYTF. Written as DNA, the CDR3 is TGTGCCAGCACCAGGACAGGGGGCTATGGCTACACCTTC. The chain links TRBV6-5 to TRBJ1-2; 10 nucleotides match TRBD1. V dropped 7 bases and J dropped 4; count of bases not matched to a gene: 3. The CDR3 totals 13 residues. CDR1 MNHEY and CDR2 SVGAGI come from the germline V gene.

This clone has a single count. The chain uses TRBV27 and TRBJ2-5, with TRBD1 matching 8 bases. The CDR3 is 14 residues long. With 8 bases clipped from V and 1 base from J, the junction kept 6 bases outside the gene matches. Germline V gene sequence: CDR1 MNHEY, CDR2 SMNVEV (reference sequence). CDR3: CASRPQGAQETQYF. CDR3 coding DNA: TGTGCCAGCCGACCCCAGGGGGCCCAAGAGACCCAGTACTTC.

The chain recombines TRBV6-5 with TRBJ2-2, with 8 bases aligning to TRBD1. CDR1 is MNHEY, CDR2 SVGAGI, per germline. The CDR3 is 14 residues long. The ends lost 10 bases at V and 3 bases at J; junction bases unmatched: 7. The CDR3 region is CAKRQGTYTGELFF. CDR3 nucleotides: TGTGCCAAACGACAGGGGACGTACACCGGGGAGCTGTTTTTT.

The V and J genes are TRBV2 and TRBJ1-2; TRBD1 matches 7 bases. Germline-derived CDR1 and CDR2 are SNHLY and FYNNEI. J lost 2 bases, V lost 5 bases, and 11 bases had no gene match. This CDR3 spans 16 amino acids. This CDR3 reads CASSPWGQGGNYGYTF. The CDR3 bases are TGTGCCAGCAGTCCTTGGGGTCAGGGGGGAAACTATGGCTACACCTTC.

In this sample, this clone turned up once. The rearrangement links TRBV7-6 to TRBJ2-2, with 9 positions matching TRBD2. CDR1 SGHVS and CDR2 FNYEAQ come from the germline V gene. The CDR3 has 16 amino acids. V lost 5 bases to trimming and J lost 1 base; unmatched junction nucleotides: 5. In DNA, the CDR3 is TGTGCCAGCAGCAACCGACTAGCGGAGAACACCGGGGAGCTGTTTTTT. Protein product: CASSNRLAENTGELFF.

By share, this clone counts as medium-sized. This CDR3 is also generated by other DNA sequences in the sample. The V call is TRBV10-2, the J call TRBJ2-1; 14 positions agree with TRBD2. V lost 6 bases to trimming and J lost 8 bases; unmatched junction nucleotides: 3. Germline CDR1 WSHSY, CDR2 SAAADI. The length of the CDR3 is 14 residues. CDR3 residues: CASSGLAGGDEQFF. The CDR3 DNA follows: TGCGCCAGCAGCGGACTAGCGGGAGGCGATGAGCAGTTCTTC.